The next 21 T cell receptor beta chains were all read from a single sample in a study of blood T cells in healthy people across ages. Then a second PCR, running about 7 to 11 cycles, was carried out with a sample-barcoded 5' primer and a J-beta primer mix. TCRdb passed the 5' RACE reads through MiXCR, listing each CDR3 protein once. This table holds 1,800,000 or so distinct CDR3 sequences, about two fifths found once. The sequencing input was blood. The receptors here all came from a human donor in good health.

This clonotype was counted between two and nine times. V and J are TRBV6-5 and TRBJ2-3, with D possibly called TRBD1 or TRBD2 (6 bases each). Trimming pared 6 bases from V and 0 bases from J, leaving 13 bases between. The CDR3 sequence is 15 residues long. The germline CDR1 and CDR2 sequences are MNHEY and SVGAGI. The DNA for the CDR3 is TGTGCCAGCAGAGTAGGGGGGATAAGCACAGATACGCAGTATTTT. Protein sequence: CASRVGGISTDTQYF.

The table lists this clonotype with a few counts. The chain joins TRBV11-1 to TRBJ2-1; 10 positions match TRBD2. The germline V gene encodes CDR1 SGHAT and CDR2 FQDESV (reference sequence). Losses at the gene ends were 5 bases for V and 2 bases for J; bases not matched to a gene: 6. The CDR3 length is 16 residues. In DNA form, the CDR3 reads TGTGCCAGCAGCCAAACCGGGACTAGCGCCTACAATGAGCAGTTCTTC. Translation gives CASSQTGTSAYNEQFF.

This chain joins TRBV5-1 and TRBJ1-4; 8 positions match TRBD1. Trimming removed 2 bases from V and 3 bases from J; junction bases left unmatched: 3. The CDR3 loop spans 15 amino acids. The germline gives CDR1 SGHRS, CDR2 YFSETQ. As DNA, the CDR3 is TGCGCCAGCAGCTTACAGGGGGTGCCTAATGAAAAACTGTTTTTT. It is translated as CASSLQGVPNEKLFF.

This rearrangement joins TRBV15 to TRBJ2-1, with TRBD2 identical over 7 bases. With V trimmed by 0 bases and J by 7 bases, 18 bases remained unmatched. Germline loops: CDR1 LNHNV, CDR2 YYDKDF (reference sequence). This CDR3 comprises 19 residues. The CDR3 protein is CATSRDRLGFGGGTNEQFF. The CDR3 DNA reads as TGTGCCACCAGCAGAGATCGCCTGGGCTTTGGGGGAGGGACTAATGAGCAGTTCTTC.

This clonotype has more than one count but fewer than ten. The chain employs TRBV6-5 and TRBJ1-2; D possibly corresponds to TRBD1 (5 bases). This CDR3 is built from 13 residues. Trimming removed 7 bases at V and 5 bases at J, with 14 bases between. Germline CDR1 and CDR2: MNHEY and SVGAGI. Written as DNA, the CDR3 is TGTGCCAGCACCCAACCCGGGACGTATGGCTACACCTTC. Its protein is CASTQPGTYGYTF.

The chain joins TRBV10-3 to TRBJ1-2; no definite D call. The CDR3 runs to 14 residues. CDR1 is ENHRY and CDR2 is SYGVKD in the germline V gene. The germline V and J ends were trimmed by 2 bases and 4 bases, with 11 bases remaining between them. The chain's CDR3 is CAISEAGLGYGYTF. In DNA form, the CDR3 reads TGTGCCATCAGTGAGGCCGGATTGGGCTATGGCTACACCTTC.

This clonotype was observed a single time. The chain has TRBV20-1 and TRBJ2-7, with 9 bases that match TRBD2. V was pared by 3 bases and J by 3 bases, with 6 bases of the junction left unmatched. Per the germline V gene, CDR1 is DFQATT and CDR2 is SNEGSKA (reference sequence). The CDR3 is 14 amino acids. CDR3 bases: TGCAGTGCTAGTAGGGCGGGGGGGTGCTACGAGCAGTACTTC. Protein product: CSASRAGGCYEQYF.

The chain carries TRBV28 and TRBJ2-7; D not certain. Trimming stripped 4 bases from V and 5 bases from J, with 3 bases between. Germline CDR1 is MDHEN and CDR2 is SYDVKM. The CDR3 is 10 residues long. CDR3 DNA: TGTGCCAGCAGTTATAACGAGCAGTACTTC. Its protein is CASSYNEQYF.

The V and J genes are TRBV15 and TRBJ2-1; 7 bases match TRBD2. Germline assignment: CDR1 LNHNV and CDR2 YYDKDF (reference sequence). The CDR3 totals 17 residues. The J segment lost 1 base and the V segment lost 0 bases, leaving 6 bases of the junction unmatched. The CDR3: CATSRDFASGSYNEQFF. As DNA, the CDR3 is TGTGCCACCAGCAGAGATTTCGCTAGCGGATCCTACAATGAGCAGTTCTTC.

This clonotype occurred a few times. The J gene is TRBJ2-7, the V gene TRBV20-1; perhaps TRBD1 as D (6 bases). CDR1 and CDR2 from the germline V gene are DFQATT and SNEGSKA (reference sequence). Between the trimmed V and J ends, which lost 2 bases and 1 base, there was a span of 18 bases. This CDR3 region has 16 residues. The CDR3 region has the DNA TGCAGTGCTAGAAACCGGGACACTCACTTGTCCTACGAGCAGTACTTC. Encoded protein: CSARNRDTHLSYEQYF.

In its sample, this clonotype was seen a few times. The rearrangement joins TRBV7-2 to TRBJ2-7, with 7 bases that match TRBD1. The CDR3 has 16 amino acids. The V segment lost 0 bases and the J segment 0 bases; nucleotides outside the gene matches: 5. From germline, CDR1 is SGHTA and CDR2 FQGNSA. The CDR3 nucleotides are TGTGCCAGCAGCTTAGCAGTACAGGGGAACTCCTACGAGCAGTACTTC. Translated: CASSLAVQGNSYEQYF.

About this clonotype itself: The junction departs from germline at one end; a sequencing error may be responsible. The V and J genes are TRBV20-1 and TRBJ2-4; D gene ambiguous. The J call may be in error: the DNA end matches TRBJ2-7 better. Germline V gene sequence: CDR1 DFQATT, CDR2 SNEGSKA (reference sequence). The CDR3 spans 14 residues. CDR3 DNA: TGCAGTGCTGGAGACGACCGACTCTCCTACGAGCAGTACTTC. Translating gives CSAGDDRLSYEQYF.

The chain employs TRBV10-3 and TRBJ2-1, with D possibly matching TRBD1 (6 bases). Trimming shortened V by 7 bases and J by 5 bases, and 18 bases separated the two germline ends. Germline CDR1 ENHRY, CDR2 SYGVKD. The CDR3 consists of 15 residues. The CDR3 here is CAINPGTSIHNEQFF. CDR3 DNA: TGTGCCATCAACCCCGGGACAAGTATACACAATGAGCAGTTCTTC.

In this sample, this clonotype turned up a few times. The chain carries TRBV12-3 or TRBV12-4 and TRBJ1-1; D is undetermined. V lost 6 bases to trimming and J lost 7 bases, with 12 bases between them. This CDR3 region has 12 residues. This CDR3 is CASRILSSEAFF. The DNA of the CDR3 is TGTGCCAGCAGGATCCTCAGTAGTGAAGCTTTCTTT.

V and J are TRBV5-1 and TRBJ2-7; 9 bases agree with TRBD2. The closer fit of TRBJ2-5 to the DNA end suggests the J call may be wrong. This CDR3 has 16 amino acids. CDR1 is SGHRS, CDR2 YFSETQ, per germline. The CDR3 region has the DNA TGCGCCAGCTCCGGCCTAGCGGGGCACAGTGCGGAGACCCAGTACTTC. Encoded protein: CASSGLAGHSAETQYF.

As concerns this clonotype: At one of its ends the junction is not consistent with the germline gene, which may arise from a read error. The V gene is TRBV4-2, the J gene TRBJ2-1; D unclear. Germline V CDR1 and CDR2: LGHNA, YNFKEQ. The CDR3 loop spans 16 amino acids. CDR3 protein: CAGSQENSVVYNEQFF. The CDR3 nucleotides read TGTGCCGGCAGCCAAGAAAACTCGGTCGTATACAATGAGCAGTTCTTC.

The chain is built from TRBV12-3 or TRBV12-4 and TRBJ1-5, with D maybe TRBD1 (6 bases). V was cut by 10 bases and J by 5 bases, with 18 bases left in between. The CDR3 has 14 amino acids. CDR3 coding DNA: TGTGCCACCCGGGGATCCCAGGGGCATCAGCCCCAGCATTTT. The encoded protein is CATRGSQGHQPQHF.

The chain couples TRBV20-1 to TRBJ2-3, with unresolved D. From germline, CDR1 is DFQATT and CDR2 SNEGSKA (reference sequence). The ends were cut back, 0 bases at V and 5 bases at J, with 12 bases in the middle. This CDR3 is built from 14 residues. The CDR3: CSARDPPRGDTQYF. In DNA, the CDR3 is TGCAGTGCTAGAGATCCTCCCCGTGGAGATACGCAGTATTTT.

This clonotype was recorded once. V usage is TRBV7-9 and J usage is TRBJ1-5; D might be TRBD1 (5 bases). Germline V gene sequence: CDR1 SEHNR, CDR2 FQNEAQ (reference sequence). V was shortened by 2 bases and J by 6 bases, with 17 bases between the two germline ends. This CDR3 has 16 residues. CDR3 in amino acids: CASSLWQGGVRQPQHF. CDR3 nucleotide sequence: TGTGCCAGCAGCTTATGGCAGGGTGGGGTTCGTCAGCCCCAGCATTTT.

This chain connects TRBV7-9 to TRBJ2-1, with 7 bases lining up with TRBD2. The CDR3 runs 18 residues. J lost 0 bases, V lost 0 bases, and 8 bases had no gene match. CDR1 SEHNR and CDR2 FQNEAQ come from the germline V gene (reference sequence). CDR3 nucleotide sequence: TGTGCCAGCAGCTTAGCGTCCAGCGGGGCCCTCTCCTACAATGAGCAGTTCTTC. Translation gives CASSLASSGALSYNEQFF.

This clonotype appeared many times. The J gene is TRBJ2-5, the V gene TRBV4-2; D is possibly TRBD1 or TRBD2 (5 bases each). With 4 bases removed from V and 5 bases from J, the gap between germline ends came to 17 bases. This CDR3 is 15 amino acids long. Germline V gene sequence: CDR1 LGHNA, CDR2 YNFKEQ. CDR3 bases: TGTGCCAGCAGCCGAGGCCAGGGTGAGGGGGAGACCCAGTACTTC. Translation gives CASSRGQGEGETQYF.